This TCR beta chain came from a study of blood T cell repertoires in COVID-19 (dated by TCRdb to the early 2020s). Some background on the complete study: Samples covering the acute and convalescent phases of COVID-19 were provided by collaborators in the United States, Italy and Spain. The material from the prospective study consisted of cDNA or gDNA derived from T cells, B-cell-depleted T cells, or PBMCs. The dataset comprised deeply sampled blood TCRbeta repertoires from subjects exposed to, actively infected with, or recovered from COVID-19. The repertoires were made available in a free public database intended to serve as a resource for research on the immune response to SARS-CoV-2. Samples came from the ongoing ImmuneRACE study (first 160 participants) plus 1,254 subjects from 6 global collaborators. The sample metadata nearly always contained a de-identified subject ID, COVID-19 status, age in years and sex. Where HLA class I and class II types were available, the types were taken from metadata supplied by the sample provider, not from assay-based typing. The study at large found these results: The quantity of clinical and demographic metadata differed by source and by participant and was supplied without curation.

V ends up 6 bases short and J 5 bases short, with an unmatched junction base count of 10. The CDR3 has 14 amino acids, counting the end cysteine and phenylalanine. Only the CDR3 part of the read is kept: 42 bases, read in frame from the first base. From the germline V gene, CDR1 is SGHRS and CDR2 is YFSETQ. Notes on this clone: This receptor's antigen is unknown. There are no base qualities to consult, and no much larger clone falls within one base.

TCRbeta CDR3 regions were amplified from genomic DNA using the immunoSEQ Assay, a bias-controlled multiplex PCR. Per the original workflow: The number of nucleated cells in each sample was estimated by amplification of reference gene primers within the assay. Sequence reads were collapsed and filtered to measure the absolute abundance of every unique TCRbeta CDR3 rearrangement. For each sample, productive Simpson clonality was calculated as the square root of Simpson's diversity index over productive rearrangements. TCRdb took this table from immuneACCESS and kept in-frame rearrangements with V and J called. Such tables lack part of the clones; where checked against another copy, unresolved V genes explain under half of the gap, and the rest is unexplained. The DNA gave D and trimming, while V, J and clone size come from that table. The table for this sample lists 110,000 to 150,000 clones; 75% to 85% of them were counted only once. The ten largest clones take up about 5% of the sample.

At one collaborating source in Seattle, patients were enrolled during active infection and were followed longitudinally through the course of disease. Each collaborating institution followed its own protocols to collect whole blood in K2EDTA tubes. For TCRbeta analysis, collaborators shipped samples as frozen whole blood, isolated PBMCs, or DNA extracted from either of those sample types. The rearranged chain carries TRBV5-1 and TRBJ2-5; TRBD2 agrees with 7 junctional bases. The TCR comes from an older woman with COVID-19, enrolled during active disease. Sequenced: peripheral blood. Here the CDR3 is given as CASTGDSGSETQYF. Here is the DNA: TGCGCCAGCACCGGGGATAGCGGGTCGGAGACCCAGTACTTC.